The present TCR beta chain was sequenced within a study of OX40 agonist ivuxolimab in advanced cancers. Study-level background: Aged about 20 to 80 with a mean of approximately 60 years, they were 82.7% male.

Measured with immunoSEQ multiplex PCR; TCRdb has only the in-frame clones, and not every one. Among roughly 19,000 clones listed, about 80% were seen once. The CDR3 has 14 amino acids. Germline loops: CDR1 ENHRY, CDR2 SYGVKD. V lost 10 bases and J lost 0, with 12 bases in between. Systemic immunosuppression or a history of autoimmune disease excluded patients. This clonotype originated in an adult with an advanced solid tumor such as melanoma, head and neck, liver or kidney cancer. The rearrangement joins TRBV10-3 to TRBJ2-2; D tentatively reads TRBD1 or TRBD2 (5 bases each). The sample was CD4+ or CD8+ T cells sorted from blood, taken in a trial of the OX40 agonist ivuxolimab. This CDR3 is CASTGRTNTGELFF. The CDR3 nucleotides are TGTGCCAGTACGGGGCGGACGAACACCGGGGAGCTGTTTTTT.